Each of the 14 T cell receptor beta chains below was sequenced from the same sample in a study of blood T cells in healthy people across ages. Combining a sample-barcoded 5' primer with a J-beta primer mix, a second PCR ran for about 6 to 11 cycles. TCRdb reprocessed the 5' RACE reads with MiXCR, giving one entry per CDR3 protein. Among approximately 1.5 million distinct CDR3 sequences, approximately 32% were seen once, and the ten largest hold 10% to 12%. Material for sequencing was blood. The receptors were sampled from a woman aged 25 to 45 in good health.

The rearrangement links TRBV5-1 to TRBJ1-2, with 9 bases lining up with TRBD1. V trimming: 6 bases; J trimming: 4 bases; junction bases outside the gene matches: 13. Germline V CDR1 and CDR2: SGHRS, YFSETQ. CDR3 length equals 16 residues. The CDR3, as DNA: TGCGCCAGCACCGAAAAATGGACAGGGGTTACCTATGGCTACACCTTC. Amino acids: CASTEKWTGVTYGYTF.

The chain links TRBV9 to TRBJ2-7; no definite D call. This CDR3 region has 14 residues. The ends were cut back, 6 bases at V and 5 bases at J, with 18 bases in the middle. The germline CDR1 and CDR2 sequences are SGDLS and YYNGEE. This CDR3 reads CASNDGPFGNEQYF. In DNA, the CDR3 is TGTGCCAGCAATGATGGACCCTTTGGCAACGAGCAGTACTTC.

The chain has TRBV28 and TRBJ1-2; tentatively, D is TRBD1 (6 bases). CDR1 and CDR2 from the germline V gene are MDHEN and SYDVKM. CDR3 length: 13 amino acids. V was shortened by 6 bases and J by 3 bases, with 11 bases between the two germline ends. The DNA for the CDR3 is TGTGCCAGCAGGGTCGGACAGTACTATGGCTACACCTTC. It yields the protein CASRVGQYYGYTF.

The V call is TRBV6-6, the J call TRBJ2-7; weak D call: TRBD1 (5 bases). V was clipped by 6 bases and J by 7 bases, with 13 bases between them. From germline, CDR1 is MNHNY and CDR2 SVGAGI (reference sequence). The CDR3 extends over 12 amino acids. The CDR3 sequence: CASRSWGDEQYF. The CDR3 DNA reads TGTGCCAGCAGATCCTGGGGCGATGAGCAGTACTTC.

As DNA, the CDR3 is TGCGCCAGCAGTGAGCACAGGGAGACCAACGAGCAGTACTTC. It encodes CASSEHRETNEQYF. The chain couples TRBV10-2 to TRBJ2-7; D possibly corresponds to TRBD1 (6 bases). The CDR3 is made up of 14 amino acids. Trimming pared 2 bases from V and 5 bases from J, leaving 13 bases between. Germline CDR1 WSHSY, CDR2 SAAADI.

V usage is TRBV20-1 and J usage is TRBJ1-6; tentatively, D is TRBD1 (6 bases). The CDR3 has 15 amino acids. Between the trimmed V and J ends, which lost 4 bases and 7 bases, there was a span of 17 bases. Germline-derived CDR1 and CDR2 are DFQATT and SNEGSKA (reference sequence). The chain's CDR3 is CSANRQRQVNSPLHF. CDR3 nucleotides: TGCAGTGCTAATAGACAGCGACAGGTCAATTCACCCCTCCACTTT.

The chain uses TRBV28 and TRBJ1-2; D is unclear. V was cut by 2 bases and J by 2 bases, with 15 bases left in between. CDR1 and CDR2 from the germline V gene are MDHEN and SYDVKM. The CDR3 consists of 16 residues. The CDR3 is CASSLMWVRQNYGYTF. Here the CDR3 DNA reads TGTGCCAGCAGTTTAATGTGGGTGCGGCAGAACTATGGCTACACCTTC.

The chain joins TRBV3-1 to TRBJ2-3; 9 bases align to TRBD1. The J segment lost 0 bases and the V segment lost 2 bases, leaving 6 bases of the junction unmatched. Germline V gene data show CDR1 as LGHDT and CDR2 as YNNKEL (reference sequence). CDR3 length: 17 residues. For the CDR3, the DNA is TGTGCCAGCAGCCAACTCTCACAGGGGGCGAGCACAGATACGCAGTATTTT. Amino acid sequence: CASSQLSQGASTDTQYF.

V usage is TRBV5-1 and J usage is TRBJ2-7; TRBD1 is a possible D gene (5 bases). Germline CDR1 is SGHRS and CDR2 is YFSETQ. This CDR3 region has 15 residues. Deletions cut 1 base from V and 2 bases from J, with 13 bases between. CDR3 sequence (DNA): TGCGCCAGCAGCTTGTGGCCAGGGATCACCTACGAGCAGTACTTC. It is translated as CASSLWPGITYEQYF. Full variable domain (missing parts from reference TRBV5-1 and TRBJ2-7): KAGVTQTPRYLIKTRGQQVTLSCSPISGHRSVSWYQQTPGQGLQFLFEYFSETQRNKGNFPGRFSGRQFSNSRSEMNVSTLELGDSALYLCASSLWPGITYEQYFGPGTRLTVT.

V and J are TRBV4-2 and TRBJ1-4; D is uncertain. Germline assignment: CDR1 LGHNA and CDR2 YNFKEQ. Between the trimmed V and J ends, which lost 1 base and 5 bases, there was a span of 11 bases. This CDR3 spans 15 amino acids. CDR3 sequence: CASSQVASPNEKLFF. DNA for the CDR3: TGTGCCAGCAGCCAAGTCGCGAGCCCGAATGAAAAACTGTTTTTT.

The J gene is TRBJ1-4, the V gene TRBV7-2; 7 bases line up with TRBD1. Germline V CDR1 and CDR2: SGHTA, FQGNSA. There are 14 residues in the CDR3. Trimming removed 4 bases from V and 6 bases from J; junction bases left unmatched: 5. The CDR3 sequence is CASSSGGGDEKLFF. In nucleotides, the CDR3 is TGTGCCAGCAGCTCAGGGGGAGGTGATGAAAAACTGTTTTTT.

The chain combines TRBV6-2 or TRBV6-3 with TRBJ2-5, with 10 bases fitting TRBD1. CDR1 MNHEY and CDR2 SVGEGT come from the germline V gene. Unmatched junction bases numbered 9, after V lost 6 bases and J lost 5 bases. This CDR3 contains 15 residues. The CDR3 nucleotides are TGTGCCAGCAGGGCCTCGACAGGGGGCGGGGAGACCCAGTACTTC. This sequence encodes CASRASTGGGETQYF.

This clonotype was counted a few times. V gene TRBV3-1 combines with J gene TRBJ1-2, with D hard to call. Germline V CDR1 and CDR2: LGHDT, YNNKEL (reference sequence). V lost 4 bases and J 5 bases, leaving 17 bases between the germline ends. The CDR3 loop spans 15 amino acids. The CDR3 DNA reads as TGTGCCAGCAGCCCCCGTACAGAGGGTTGGTATGGCTACACCTTC. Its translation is CASSPRTEGWYGYTF.

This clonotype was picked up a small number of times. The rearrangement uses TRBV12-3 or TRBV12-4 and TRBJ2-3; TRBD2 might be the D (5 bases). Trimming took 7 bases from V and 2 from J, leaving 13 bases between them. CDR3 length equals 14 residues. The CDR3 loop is CASTPDGITDTQYF. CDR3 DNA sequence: TGTGCCAGCACCCCGGACGGGATCACAGATACGCAGTATTTT.